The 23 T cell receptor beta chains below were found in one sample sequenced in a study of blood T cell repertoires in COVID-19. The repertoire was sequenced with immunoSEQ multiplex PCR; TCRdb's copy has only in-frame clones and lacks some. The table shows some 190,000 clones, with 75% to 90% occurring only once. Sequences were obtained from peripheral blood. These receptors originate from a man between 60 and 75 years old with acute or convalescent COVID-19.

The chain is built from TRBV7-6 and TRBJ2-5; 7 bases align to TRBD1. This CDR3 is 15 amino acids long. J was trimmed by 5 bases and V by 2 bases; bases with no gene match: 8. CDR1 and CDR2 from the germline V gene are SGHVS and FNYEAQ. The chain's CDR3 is CASSLSTTGKETQYF. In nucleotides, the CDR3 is TGTGCCAGCAGCTTATCCACGACAGGGAAGGAGACCCAGTACTTC.

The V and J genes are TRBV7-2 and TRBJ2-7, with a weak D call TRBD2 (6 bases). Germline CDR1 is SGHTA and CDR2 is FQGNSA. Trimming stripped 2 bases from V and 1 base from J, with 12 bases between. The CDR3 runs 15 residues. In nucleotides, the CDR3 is TGTGCCAGCAGCTTACAATTCGGGGGATCCTACGAGCAGTACTTC. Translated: CASSLQFGGSYEQYF. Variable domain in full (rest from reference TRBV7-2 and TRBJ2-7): GAGVSQSPSNKVTEKGKDVELRCDPISGHTALYWYRQSLGQGLEFLIYFQGNSAPDKSGLPSDRFSAERTGGSVSTLTIQRTQQEDSAVYLCASSLQFGGSYEQYFGPGTRLTVT.

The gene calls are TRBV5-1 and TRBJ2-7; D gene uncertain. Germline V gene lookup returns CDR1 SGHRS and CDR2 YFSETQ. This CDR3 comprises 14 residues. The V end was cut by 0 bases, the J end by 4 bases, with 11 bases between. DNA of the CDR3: TGCGCCAGCAGCTTGGAATCGTCGGTTTACGAGCAGTACTTC. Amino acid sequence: CASSLESSVYEQYF. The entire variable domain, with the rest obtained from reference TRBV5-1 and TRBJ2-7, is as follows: KAGVTQTPRYLIKTRGQQVTLSCSPISGHRSVSWYQQTPGQGLQFLFEYFSETQRNKGNFPGRFSGRQFSNSRSEMNVSTLELGDSALYLCASSLESSVYEQYFGPGTRLTVT.

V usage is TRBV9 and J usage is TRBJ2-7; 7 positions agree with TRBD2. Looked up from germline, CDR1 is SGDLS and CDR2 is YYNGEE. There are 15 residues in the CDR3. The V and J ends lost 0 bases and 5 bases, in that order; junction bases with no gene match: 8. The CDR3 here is CASSVGGGSTHEQYF. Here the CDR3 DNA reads TGTGCCAGCAGCGTAGGGGGCGGGAGTACCCACGAGCAGTACTTC.

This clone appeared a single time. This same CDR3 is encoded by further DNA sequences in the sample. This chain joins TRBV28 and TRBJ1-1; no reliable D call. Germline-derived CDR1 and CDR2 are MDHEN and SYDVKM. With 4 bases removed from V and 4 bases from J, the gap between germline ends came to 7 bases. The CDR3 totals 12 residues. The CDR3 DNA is TGTGCCAGCAGTTCGGGTGGCACTGAAGCTTTCTTT. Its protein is CASSSGGTEAFF.

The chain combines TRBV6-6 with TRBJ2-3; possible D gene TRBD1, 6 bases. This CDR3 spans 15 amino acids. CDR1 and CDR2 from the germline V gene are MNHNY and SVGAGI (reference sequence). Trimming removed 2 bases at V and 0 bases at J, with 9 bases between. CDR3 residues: CASSYLGQSTDTQYF. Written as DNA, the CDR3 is TGTGCCAGCAGTTACCTCGGACAGAGCACAGATACGCAGTATTTT.

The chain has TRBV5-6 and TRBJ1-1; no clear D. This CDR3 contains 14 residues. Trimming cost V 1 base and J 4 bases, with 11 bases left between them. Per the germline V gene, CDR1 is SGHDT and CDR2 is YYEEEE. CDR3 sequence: CASSLLTGFTEAFF. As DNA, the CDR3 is TGTGCCAGCAGCTTGTTGACGGGTTTCACTGAAGCTTTCTTT.

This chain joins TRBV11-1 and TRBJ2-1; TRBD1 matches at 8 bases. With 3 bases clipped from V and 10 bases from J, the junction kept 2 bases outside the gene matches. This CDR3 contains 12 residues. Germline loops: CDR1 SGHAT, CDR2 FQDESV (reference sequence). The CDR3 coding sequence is TGTGCCAGCAGCTTTCGGGACAGGGAGCAGTTCTTC. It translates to CASSFRDREQFF.

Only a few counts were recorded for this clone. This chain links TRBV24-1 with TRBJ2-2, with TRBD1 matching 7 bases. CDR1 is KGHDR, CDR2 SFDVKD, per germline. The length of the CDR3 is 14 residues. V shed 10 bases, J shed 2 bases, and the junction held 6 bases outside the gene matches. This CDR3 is CATGNRGNTGELFF. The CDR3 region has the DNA TGTGCCACAGGCAACAGGGGCAACACCGGGGAGCTGTTTTTT.

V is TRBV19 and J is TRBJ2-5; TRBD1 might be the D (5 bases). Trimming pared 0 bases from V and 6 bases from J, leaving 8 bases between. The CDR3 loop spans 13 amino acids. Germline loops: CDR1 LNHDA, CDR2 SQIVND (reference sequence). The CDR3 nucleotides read TGTGCCAGTAGTATAGACAGGGAAAAGACCCAGTACTTC. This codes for CASSIDREKTQYF. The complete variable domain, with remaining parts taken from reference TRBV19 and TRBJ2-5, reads DGGITQSPKYLFRKEGQNVTLSCEQNLNHDAMYWYRQDPGQGLRLIYYSQIVNDFQKGDIAEGYSVSREKKESFPLTVTSAQKNPTAFYLCASSIDREKTQYFGPGTRLLVL.

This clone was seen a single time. The CDR3 loop reads CASSDQGQSAHEQYF. In DNA form, the CDR3 reads TGTGCCAGCAGTGACCAGGGTCAGTCGGCCCACGAGCAGTACTTC. V and J are TRBV6-1 and TRBJ2-7; the D gene is possibly TRBD1 (5 bases). The length of the CDR3 is 15 residues. Germline-derived CDR1 and CDR2 are MNHNS and SASEGT. Trimming took 3 bases from V and 5 from J, leaving 17 bases between them.

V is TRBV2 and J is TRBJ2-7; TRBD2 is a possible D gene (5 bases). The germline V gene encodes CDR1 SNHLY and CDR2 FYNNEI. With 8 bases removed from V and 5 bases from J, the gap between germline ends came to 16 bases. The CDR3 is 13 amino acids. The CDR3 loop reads CASSYSVQNEQYF. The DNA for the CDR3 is TGTGCCAGCTCCTATAGCGTGCAAAACGAGCAGTACTTC.

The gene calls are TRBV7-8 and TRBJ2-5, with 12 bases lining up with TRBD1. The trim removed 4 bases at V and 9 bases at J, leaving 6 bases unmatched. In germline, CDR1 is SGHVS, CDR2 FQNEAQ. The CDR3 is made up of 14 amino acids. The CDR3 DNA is TGTGCCAGCAGCTCGGGACAGGGGGCGTTGCCCCAGTACTTC. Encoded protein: CASSSGQGALPQYF.

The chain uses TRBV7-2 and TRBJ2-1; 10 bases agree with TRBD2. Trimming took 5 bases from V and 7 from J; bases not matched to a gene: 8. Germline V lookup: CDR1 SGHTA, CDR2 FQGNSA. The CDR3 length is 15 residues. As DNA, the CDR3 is TGTGCCAGCAGCCCTATGAGCGGGAGGGGAAATGAGCAGTTCTTC. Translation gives CASSPMSGRGNEQFF.

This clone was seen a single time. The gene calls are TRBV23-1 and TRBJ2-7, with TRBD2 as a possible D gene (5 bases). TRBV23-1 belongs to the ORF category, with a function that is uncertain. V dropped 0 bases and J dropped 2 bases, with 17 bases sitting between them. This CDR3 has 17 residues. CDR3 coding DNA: TGCGCCAGCAGTCAATCTTTGACGGTAGAGGGTACCTACGAGCAGTACTTC. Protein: CASSQSLTVEGTYEQYF.

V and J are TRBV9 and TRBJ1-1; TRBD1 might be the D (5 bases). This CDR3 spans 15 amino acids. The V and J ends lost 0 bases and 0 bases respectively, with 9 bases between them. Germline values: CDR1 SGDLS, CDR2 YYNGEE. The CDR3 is CASSVGGGVNTEAFF. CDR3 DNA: TGTGCCAGCAGCGTAGGCGGGGGAGTGAACACTGAAGCTTTCTTT.

Here the CDR3 DNA reads TGTGCCACCAGTCCGGGGACAGTAAACTATGGCTACACCTTC. Its translation: CATSPGTVNYGYTF. The V call is TRBV24-1, the J call TRBJ1-2; 7 positions match TRBD1. Germline CDR1 is KGHDR and CDR2 is SFDVKD. V was pared by 6 bases and J by 2 bases, with 5 bases of the junction left unmatched. This CDR3 is 14 amino acids long.

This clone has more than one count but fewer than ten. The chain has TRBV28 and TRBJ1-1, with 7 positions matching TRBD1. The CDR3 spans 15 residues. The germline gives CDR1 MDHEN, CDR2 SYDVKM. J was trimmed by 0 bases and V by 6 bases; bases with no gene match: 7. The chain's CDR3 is CASSRAGGLNTEAFF. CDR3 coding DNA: TGTGCCAGCAGCCGCGCAGGGGGATTGAACACTGAAGCTTTCTTT.

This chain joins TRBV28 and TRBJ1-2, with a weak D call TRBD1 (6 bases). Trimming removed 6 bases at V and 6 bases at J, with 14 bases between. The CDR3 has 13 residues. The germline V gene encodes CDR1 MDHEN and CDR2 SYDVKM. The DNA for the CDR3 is TGTGCCAGCAGCAAAGGGGGGGTTCATGGCTACACCTTC. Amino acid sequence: CASSKGGVHGYTF.

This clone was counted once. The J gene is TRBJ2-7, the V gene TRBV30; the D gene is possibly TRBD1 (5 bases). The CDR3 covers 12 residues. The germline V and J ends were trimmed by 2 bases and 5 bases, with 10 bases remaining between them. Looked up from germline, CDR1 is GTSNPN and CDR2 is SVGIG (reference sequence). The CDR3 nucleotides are TGTGCCTGGAGTTGGACACTAAACGAGCAGTACTTC. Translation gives CAWSWTLNEQYF. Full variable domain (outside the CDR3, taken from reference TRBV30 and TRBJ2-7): SQTIHQWPATLVQPVGSPLSLECTVEGTSNPNLYWYRQAAGRGLQLLFYSVGIGQISSEVPQNLSASRPQDRQFILSSKKLLLSDSGFYLCAWSWTLNEQYFGPGTRLTVT.

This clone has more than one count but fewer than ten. CDR3 bases: TGTGCCAGCAGCGTAGGAGGAGTTGGGCGGGAGGGTGAGCAGTTCTTC. It encodes CASSVGGVGREGEQFF. The chain uses TRBV9 and TRBJ2-1; 9 bases line up with TRBD2. Germline loops: CDR1 SGDLS, CDR2 YYNGEE. With 0 bases clipped from V and 9 bases from J, the junction kept 10 bases outside the gene matches. The CDR3 has 16 residues.

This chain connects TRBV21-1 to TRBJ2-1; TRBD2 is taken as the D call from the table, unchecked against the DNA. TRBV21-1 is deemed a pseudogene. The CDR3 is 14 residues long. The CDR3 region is CASSNGRAYNEQFF. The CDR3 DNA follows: TGTGCCAGCAGCAACGGGAGGGCCTACAATGAGCAGTTCTTC.

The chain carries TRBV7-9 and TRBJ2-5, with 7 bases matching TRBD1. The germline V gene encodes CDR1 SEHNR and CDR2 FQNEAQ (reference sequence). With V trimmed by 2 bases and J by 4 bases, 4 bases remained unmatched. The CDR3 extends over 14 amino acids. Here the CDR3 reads CASSLTGVRETQYF. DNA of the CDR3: TGTGCCAGCAGCTTAACAGGGGTTAGAGAGACCCAGTACTTC.